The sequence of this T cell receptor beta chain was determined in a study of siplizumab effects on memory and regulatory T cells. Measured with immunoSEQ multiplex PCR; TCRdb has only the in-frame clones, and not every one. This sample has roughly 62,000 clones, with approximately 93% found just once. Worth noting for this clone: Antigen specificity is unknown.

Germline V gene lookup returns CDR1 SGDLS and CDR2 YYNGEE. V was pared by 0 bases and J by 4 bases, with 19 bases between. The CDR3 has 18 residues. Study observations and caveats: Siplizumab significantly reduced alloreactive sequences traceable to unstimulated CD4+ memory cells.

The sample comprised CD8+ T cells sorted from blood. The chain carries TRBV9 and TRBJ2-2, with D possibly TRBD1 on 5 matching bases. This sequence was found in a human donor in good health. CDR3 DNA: TGTGCCAGCAGCGTAGGATTCTATGGGGCGCCCCGCACCGGGGAGCTGTTTTTT. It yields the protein CASSVGFYGAPRTGELFF.